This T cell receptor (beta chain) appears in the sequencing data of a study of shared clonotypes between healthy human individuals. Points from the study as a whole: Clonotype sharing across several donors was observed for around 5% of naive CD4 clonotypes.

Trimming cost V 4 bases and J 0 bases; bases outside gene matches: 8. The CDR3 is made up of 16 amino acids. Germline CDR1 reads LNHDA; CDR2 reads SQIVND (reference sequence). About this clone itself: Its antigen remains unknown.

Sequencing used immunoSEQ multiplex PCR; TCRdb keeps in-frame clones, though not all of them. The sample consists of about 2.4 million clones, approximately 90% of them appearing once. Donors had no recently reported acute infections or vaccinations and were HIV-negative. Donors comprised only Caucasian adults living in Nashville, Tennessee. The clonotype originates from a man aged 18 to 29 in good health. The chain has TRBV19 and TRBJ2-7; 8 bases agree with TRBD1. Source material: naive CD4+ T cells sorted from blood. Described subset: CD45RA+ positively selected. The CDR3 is CASSTRDRKSSYEQYF. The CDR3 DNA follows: TGTGCCAGTAGTACACGGGACAGGAAGAGCTCCTACGAGCAGTACTTC.